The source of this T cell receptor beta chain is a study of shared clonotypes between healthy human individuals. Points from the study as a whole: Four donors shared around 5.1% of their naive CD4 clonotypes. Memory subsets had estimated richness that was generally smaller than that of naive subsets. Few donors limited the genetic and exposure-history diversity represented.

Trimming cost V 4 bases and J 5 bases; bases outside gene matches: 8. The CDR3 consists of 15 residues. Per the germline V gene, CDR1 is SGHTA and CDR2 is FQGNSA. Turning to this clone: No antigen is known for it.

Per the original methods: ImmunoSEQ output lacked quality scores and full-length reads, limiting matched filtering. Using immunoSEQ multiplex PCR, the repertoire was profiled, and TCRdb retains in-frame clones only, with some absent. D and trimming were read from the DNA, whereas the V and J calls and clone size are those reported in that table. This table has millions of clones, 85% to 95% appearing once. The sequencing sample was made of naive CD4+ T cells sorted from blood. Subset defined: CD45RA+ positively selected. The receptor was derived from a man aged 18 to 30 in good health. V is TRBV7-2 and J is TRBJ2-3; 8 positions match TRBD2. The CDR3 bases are TGTGCCAGCAGCTCCGATGGACTAGCACAAGATACGCAGTATTTT. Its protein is CASSSDGLAQDTQYF.